The 9 T cell receptor beta chains listed next were all sequenced from one sample in a study of cytomegalovirus exposure and HLA in healthy donors. Sequenced by immunoSEQ multiplex PCR; TCRdb stores in-frame clones only, minus some. Here the sample spans 150,000 to 200,000 clones, around 85% being singletons. The sequenced sample was PBMCs. The receptors stem from a man aged 18 to 35 in good health and CMV-seropositive.

Here the CDR3 DNA reads TGTGCCAGCAGCGTTGCGGGTTTCACAGATACGCAGTATTTT. Amino acids: CASSVAGFTDTQYF. The V and J genes are TRBV7-3 and TRBJ2-3, with D maybe TRBD2 (5 bases). In germline, CDR1 is SGHTA, CDR2 FQGTGA. V was shortened by 5 bases and J by 2 bases, with 11 bases between the two germline ends. The length of the CDR3 is 14 residues.

CDR3 nucleotides: TGTGCCAGCAGCCTAACAGGGGGCGGGAACTACGAGCAGTACTTC. This gives the protein CASSLTGGGNYEQYF. The chain combines TRBV11-3 with TRBJ2-7; 9 bases are shared with TRBD1. The V and J ends lost 5 bases and 3 bases, in that order; junction bases with no gene match: 8. The CDR3 consists of 15 residues. Germline V gene lookup returns CDR1 SGHNT and CDR2 YENEEA. Variable domain in full (rest from reference TRBV11-3 and TRBJ2-7): EAGVVQSPRYKIIEKKQPVAFWCNPISGHNTLYWYLQNLGQGPELLIRYENEEAVDDSQLPKDRFSAERLKGVDSTLKIQPAELGDSAVYLCASSLTGGGNYEQYFGPGTRLTVT.

The rearrangement joins TRBV7-9 to TRBJ2-3; 9 bases agree with TRBD2. J was trimmed by 4 bases and V by 5 bases; bases with no gene match: 7. CDR3 size: 15 residues. The germline V gene has CDR1 SEHNR and CDR2 FQNEAQ (reference sequence). The CDR3 sequence: CASSPRAGGADTQYF. For the CDR3, the DNA is TGTGCCAGCAGCCCCCGAGCGGGAGGAGCAGATACGCAGTATTTT.

The rearrangement links TRBV6-6 to TRBJ1-2; D is uncertain. Deletions cut 8 bases from V and 4 bases from J, with 11 bases between. The CDR3 sequence is 12 residues long. Germline V CDR1 and CDR2: MNHNY, SVGAGI (reference sequence). CDR3 sequence reads: CASRGGSYGYTF. CDR3 in DNA: TGTGCCAGCCGCGGAGGGTCCTATGGCTACACCTTC.

This chain links TRBV7-5 with TRBJ1-5; TRBD1, the table's D call, lacks a check against the DNA. TRBV7-5 is shown as a pseudogene. The CDR3 has 16 residues. CDR3 coding DNA: TGTGCCAGAACCAACAGGAGACAGGGAAGGGGTCAGCCCCAGCATTTT. It codes for CARTNRRQGRGQPQHF.

On this clone: This sample also contains other DNA sequences that code for the same CDR3. J is TRBJ1-2 and V is TRBV27; 12 positions match TRBD1. The germline gives CDR1 MNHEY, CDR2 SMNVEV (reference sequence). CDR3 length: 14 amino acids. The trim removed 6 bases at V and 4 bases at J, leaving 3 bases unmatched. The CDR3 DNA reads TGTGCCAGCAGCTCGGGACAGGGGGCCTATGGCTACACCTTC. This codes for CASSSGQGAYGYTF.

As DNA, the CDR3 is TGTGCCAGCAGCCAAACAGGGTATCAGCCCCAGCATTTT. Translated: CASSQTGYQPQHF. The chain uses TRBV4-2 and TRBJ1-5, with TRBD1 as a possible D gene (6 bases). This CDR3 has 13 amino acids. The V gene's germline CDR1 is LGHNA and CDR2 YNFKEQ. The V end lost 2 bases, the J end lost 5 bases, and 7 bases lay between the germline ends.

Details on this clone: The sample holds other DNA sequences that translate to the same CDR3. The chain links TRBV6-5 to TRBJ1-4; the D gene is possibly TRBD1 (5 bases). Trimming cost V 2 bases and J 7 bases, with 11 bases left between them. This CDR3 has 14 residues. CDR1 and CDR2 from the germline V gene are MNHEY and SVGAGI. The CDR3 sequence: CASSYTGGGEKLFF. CDR3 nucleotides: TGTGCCAGCAGTTACACGGGGGGGGGTGAAAAACTGTTTTTT.

The CDR3 loop is CASSQGGGRTDTQYF. CDR3 coding DNA: TGCGCCAGCAGTCAGGGGGGGGGCAGGACAGATACGCAGTATTTT. This chain connects TRBV23-1 to TRBJ2-3; D perhaps matches TRBD2 (7 bases). TRBV23-1 carries the ORF label, with uncertain function. CDR3 length equals 15 residues. The germline V and J ends were trimmed by 3 bases and 3 bases, with 13 bases remaining between them.